The source of this T cell receptor (beta chain) is a study of blood T cell repertoires in COVID-19. Study-level information: COVID-19 samples from acute and convalescent phases originated in the United States, Italy and Spain.

Across under 25 US areas, participants ranged in age from 18 to 89 years. Recovered status in Cohort 3 required two negative PCRs, clearance, or symptom resolution. Libraries were prepared by immunoSEQ multiplex PCR; TCRdb keeps only in-frame clonotypes and omits some of them. The repertoire holds 220,000 or so clones, with around 83% as singletons. This CDR3 is 15 amino acids long. The germline gives CDR1 SGHVS, CDR2 FNYEAQ. V lost 1 base to trimming and J lost 7 bases, with 13 bases between them. The chain is built from TRBV7-6 and TRBJ1-4; a weak D match, TRBD1 (6 bases). Specimen: PBMCs or T cells enriched from blood (not recorded which). This receptor was taken from a woman aged 40 to 49 who had recovered from COVID-19. The DNA for the CDR3 is TGTGCCAGCAGCTTAGGGCTGGGGGCGAGTGAAAAACTGTTTTTT. Protein sequence: CASSLGLGASEKLFF.